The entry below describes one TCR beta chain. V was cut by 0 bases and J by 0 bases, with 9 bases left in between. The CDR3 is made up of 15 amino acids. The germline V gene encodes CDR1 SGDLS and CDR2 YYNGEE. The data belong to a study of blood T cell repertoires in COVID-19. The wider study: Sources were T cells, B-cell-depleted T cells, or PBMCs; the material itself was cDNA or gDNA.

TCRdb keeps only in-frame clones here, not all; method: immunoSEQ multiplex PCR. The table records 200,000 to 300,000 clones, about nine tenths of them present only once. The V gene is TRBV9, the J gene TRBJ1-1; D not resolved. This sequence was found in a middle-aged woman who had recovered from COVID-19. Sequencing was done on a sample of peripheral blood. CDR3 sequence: CASSVEQTMNTEAFF. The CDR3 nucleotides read TGTGCCAGCAGCGTAGAACAGACCATGAACACTGAAGCTTTCTTT.